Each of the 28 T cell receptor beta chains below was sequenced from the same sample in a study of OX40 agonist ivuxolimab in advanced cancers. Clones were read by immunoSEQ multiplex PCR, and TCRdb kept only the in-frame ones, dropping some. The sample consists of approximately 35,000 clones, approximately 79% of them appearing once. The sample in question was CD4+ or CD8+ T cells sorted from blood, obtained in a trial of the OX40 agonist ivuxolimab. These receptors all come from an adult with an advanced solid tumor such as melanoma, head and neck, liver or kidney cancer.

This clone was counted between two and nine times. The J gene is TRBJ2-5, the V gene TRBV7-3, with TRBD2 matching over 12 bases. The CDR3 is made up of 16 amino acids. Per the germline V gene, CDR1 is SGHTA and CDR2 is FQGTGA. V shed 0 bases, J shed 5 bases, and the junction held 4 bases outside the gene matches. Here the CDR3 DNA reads TGTGCCAGCAGCTTAACCGGACTAGCGGGGTGGGAGACCCAGTACTTC. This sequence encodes CASSLTGLAGWETQYF.

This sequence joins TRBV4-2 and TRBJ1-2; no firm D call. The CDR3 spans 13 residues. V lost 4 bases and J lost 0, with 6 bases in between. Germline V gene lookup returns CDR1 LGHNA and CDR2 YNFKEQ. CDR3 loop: CASSPLANYGYTF. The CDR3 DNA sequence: TGTGCCAGCAGCCCTTTAGCTAACTATGGCTACACCTTC.

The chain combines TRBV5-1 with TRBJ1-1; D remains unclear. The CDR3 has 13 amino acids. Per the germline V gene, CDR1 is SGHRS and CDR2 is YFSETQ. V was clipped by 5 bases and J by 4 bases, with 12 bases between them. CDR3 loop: CASRQELSTEAFF. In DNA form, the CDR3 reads TGCGCCAGCAGGCAGGAGTTAAGCACTGAAGCTTTCTTT.

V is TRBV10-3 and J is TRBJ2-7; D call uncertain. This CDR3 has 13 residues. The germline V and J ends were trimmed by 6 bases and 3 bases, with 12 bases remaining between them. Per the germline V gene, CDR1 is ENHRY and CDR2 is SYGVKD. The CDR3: CAISPGYDYEQYF. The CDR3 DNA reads TGTGCCATCAGCCCGGGTTATGACTACGAGCAGTACTTC.

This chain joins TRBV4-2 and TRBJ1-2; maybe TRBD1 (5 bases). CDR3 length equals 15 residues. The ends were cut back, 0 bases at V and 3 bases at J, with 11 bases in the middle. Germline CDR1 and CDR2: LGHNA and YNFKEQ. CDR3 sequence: CASSQDAQGYYGYTF. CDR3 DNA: TGTGCCAGCAGCCAAGACGCGCAGGGATACTATGGCTACACCTTC.

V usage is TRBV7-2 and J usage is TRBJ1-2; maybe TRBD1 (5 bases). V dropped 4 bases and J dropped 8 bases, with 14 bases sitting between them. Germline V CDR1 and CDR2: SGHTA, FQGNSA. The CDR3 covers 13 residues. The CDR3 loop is CASSSNGAYGYTF. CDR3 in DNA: TGTGCCAGCAGCTCTAACGGGGCTTACGGCTACACCTTC. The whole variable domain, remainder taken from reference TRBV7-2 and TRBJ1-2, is GAGVSQSPSNKVTEKGKDVELRCDPISGHTALYWYRQSLGQGLEFLIYFQGNSAPDKSGLPSDRFSAERTGGSVSTLTIQRTQQEDSAVYLCASSSNGAYGYTFGSGTRLTVV.

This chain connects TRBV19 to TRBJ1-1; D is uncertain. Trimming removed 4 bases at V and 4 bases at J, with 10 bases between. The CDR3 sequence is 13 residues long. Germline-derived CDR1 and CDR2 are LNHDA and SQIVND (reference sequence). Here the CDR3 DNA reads TGTGCCAGTAGTAAAAGACGGTCCACTGAAGCTTTCTTT. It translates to CASSKRRSTEAFF.

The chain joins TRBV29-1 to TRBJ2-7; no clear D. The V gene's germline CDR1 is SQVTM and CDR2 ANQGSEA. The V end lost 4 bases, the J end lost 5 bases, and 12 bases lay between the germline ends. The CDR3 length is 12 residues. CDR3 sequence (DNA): TGCAGCGTTGTGAGTCCACGCAACGAGCAGTACTTC. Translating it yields CSVVSPRNEQYF.

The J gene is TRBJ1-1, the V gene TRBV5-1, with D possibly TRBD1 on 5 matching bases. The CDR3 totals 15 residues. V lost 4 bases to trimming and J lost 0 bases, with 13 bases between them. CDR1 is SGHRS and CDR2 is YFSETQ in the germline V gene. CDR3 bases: TGCGCCAGCAGCGACGCAGGGCGCATGAACACTGAAGCTTTCTTT. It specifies CASSDAGRMNTEAFF.

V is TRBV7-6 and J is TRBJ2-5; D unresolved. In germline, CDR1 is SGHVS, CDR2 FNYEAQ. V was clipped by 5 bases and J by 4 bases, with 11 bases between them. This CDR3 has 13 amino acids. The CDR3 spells CASSKTVRETQYF. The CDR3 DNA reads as TGTGCCAGCAGCAAAACGGTTCGAGAGACCCAGTACTTC.

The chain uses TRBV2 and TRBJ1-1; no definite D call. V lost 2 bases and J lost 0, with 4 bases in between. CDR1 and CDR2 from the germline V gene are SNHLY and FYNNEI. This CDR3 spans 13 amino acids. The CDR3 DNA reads TGTGCCAGCAGTGAACAGCTGAACACTGAAGCTTTCTTT. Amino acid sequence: CASSEQLNTEAFF.

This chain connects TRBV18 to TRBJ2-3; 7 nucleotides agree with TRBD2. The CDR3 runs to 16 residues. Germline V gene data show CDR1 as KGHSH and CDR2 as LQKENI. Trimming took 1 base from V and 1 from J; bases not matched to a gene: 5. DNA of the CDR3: TGTGCCAGCTCACCACGGGCTAGCGGCGGCACAGATACGCAGTATTTT. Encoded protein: CASSPRASGGTDTQYF.

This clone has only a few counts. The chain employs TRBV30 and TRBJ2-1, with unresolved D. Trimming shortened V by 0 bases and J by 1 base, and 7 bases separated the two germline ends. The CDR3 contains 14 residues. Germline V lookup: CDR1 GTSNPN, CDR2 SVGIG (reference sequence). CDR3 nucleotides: TGTGCCTGGAGTGTAGGGCTGTCCTACAATGAGCAGTTCTTC. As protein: CAWSVGLSYNEQFF.

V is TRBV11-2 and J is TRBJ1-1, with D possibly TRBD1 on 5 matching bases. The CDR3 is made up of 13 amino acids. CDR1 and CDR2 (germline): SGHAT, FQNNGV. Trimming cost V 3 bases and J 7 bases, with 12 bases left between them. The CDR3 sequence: CASSFTGLDEAFF. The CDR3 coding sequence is TGTGCCAGCAGCTTTACAGGACTTGATGAAGCTTTCTTT.

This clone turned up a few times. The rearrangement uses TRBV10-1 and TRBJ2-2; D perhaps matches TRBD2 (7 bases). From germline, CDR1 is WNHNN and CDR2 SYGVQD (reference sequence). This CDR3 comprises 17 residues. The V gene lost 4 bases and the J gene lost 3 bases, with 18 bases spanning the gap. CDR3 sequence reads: CASSGTGGGDDTGELFF. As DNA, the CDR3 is TGCGCCAGCAGTGGCACGGGGGGCGGAGATGACACCGGGGAGCTGTTTTTT.

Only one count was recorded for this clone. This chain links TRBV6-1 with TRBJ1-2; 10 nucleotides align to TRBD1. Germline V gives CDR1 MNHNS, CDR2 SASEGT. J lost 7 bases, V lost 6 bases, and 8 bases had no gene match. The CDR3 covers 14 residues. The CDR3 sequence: CASRPGQGGRGYTF. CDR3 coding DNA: TGTGCCAGCAGGCCAGGACAGGGGGGACGTGGCTACACCTTC.

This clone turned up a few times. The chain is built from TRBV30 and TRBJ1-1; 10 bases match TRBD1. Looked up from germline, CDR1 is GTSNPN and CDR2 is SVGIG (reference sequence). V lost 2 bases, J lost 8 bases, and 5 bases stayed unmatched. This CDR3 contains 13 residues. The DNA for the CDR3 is TGTGCCTGGAGTAATCGACAGGGGGCAGAAGCTTTCTTT. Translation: CAWSNRQGAEAFF.

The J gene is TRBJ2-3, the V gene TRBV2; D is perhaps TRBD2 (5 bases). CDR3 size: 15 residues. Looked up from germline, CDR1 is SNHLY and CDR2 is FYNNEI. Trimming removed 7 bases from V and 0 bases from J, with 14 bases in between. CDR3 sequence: CASKKVGVSTDTQYF. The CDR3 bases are TGTGCCAGCAAAAAGGTCGGGGTAAGCACAGATACGCAGTATTTT.

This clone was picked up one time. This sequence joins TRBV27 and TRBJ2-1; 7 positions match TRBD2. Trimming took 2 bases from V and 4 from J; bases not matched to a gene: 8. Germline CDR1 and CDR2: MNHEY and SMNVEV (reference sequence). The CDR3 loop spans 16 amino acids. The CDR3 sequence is CASSLSRDYAYNEQFF. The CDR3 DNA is TGTGCCAGCAGTTTAAGCCGGGACTACGCTTACAATGAGCAGTTCTTC.

In DNA, the CDR3 is TGTGCCAGCAGCCAATTTGGACAGGGATCTAACTATGGCTACACCTTC. This gives the protein CASSQFGQGSNYGYTF. The genes are TRBV5-4 and TRBJ1-2; 8 positions match TRBD1. The CDR3 sequence is 16 residues long. The J segment lost 0 bases and the V segment lost 4 bases, leaving 8 bases of the junction unmatched. The germline V gene has CDR1 SGHNT and CDR2 YYREEE (reference sequence).

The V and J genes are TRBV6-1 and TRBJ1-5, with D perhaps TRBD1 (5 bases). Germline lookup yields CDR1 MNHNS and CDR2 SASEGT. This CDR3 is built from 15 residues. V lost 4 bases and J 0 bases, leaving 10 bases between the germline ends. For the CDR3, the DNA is TGTGCCAGCAGTGTTACAGACAGTAGCAATCAGCCCCAGCATTTT. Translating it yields CASSVTDSSNQPQHF.

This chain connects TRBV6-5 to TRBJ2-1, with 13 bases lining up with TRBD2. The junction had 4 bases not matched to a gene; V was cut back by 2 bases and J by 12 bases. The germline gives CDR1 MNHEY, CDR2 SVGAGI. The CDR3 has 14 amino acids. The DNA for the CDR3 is TGTGCCAGCAGTTACAGGACTAGCGGGGGACTGCAGTTCTTC. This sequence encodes CASSYRTSGGLQFF.

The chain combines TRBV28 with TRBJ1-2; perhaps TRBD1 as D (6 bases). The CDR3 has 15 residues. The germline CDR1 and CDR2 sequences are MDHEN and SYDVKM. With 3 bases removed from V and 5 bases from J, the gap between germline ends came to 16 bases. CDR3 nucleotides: TGTGCCAGCAGTTTCTATGGCGGGGGCCGTTATGGCTACACCTTC. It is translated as CASSFYGGGRYGYTF.

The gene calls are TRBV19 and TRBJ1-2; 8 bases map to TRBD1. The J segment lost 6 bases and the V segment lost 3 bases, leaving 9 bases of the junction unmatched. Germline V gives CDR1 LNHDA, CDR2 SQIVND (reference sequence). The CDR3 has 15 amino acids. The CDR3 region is CASSIRTGFIDGYTF. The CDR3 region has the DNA TGTGCCAGTAGTATTCGGACAGGGTTCATTGATGGCTACACCTTC. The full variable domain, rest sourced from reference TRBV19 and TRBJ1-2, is DGGITQSPKYLFRKEGQNVTLSCEQNLNHDAMYWYRQDPGQGLRLIYYSQIVNDFQKGDIAEGYSVSREKKESFPLTVTSAQKNPTAFYLCASSIRTGFIDGYTFGSGTRLTVV.

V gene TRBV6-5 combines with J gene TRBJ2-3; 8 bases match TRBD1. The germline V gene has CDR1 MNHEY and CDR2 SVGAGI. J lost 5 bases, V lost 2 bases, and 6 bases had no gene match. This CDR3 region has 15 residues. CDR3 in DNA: TGTGCCAGCAGTTACGGACAGGGTATGGTAGATACGCAGTATTTT. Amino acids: CASSYGQGMVDTQYF.

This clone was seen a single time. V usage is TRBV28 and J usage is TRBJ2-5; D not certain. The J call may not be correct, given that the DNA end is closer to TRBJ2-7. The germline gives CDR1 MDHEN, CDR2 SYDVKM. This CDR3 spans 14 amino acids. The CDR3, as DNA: TGTGCCAGCAGTTTGGTTCAGGCCCACTACGAGCAGTACTTC. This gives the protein CASSLVQAHYEQYF.

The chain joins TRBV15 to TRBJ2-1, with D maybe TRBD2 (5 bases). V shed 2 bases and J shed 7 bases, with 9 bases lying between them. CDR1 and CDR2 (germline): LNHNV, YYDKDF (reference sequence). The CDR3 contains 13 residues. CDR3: CATSRTLGNEQFF. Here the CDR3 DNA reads TGTGCCACCAGCAGAACACTAGGGAATGAGCAGTTCTTC.

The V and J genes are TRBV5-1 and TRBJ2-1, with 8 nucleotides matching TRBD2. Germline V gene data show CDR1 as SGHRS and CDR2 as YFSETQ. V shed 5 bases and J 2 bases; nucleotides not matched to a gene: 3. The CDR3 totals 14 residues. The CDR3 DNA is TGCGCCAGCAGTAAGCGGGAGACCTACAATGAGCAGTTCTTC. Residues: CASSKRETYNEQFF.